One sample yielded the 5 T cell receptor beta chains listed below, sequenced in a study of vaccination and CD4 T cells after COVID-19 (dated 2022 in TCRdb). The library was built by means of PCR. TCRdb lists the instrument as Illumina iSeq 100. DNA from cultured CD4+ T cells was subjected to TCR sequencing with the Oncomine TCR Beta short-read assay at the Johns Hopkins FTIC core. The public reads were reprocessed in TCRdb via fastp at Q25 and MiXCR, keeping in-frame beta chains. Rows with a matching CDR3 protein are joined into one entry that keeps the most common DNA and genes. The sample includes roughly 11,000 distinct CDR3 sequences, with around 77% observed a single time. The ten largest clones take up around 19% of the sample. These TCRs' antigens remain unknown. The treatment or condition label on this specimen signifies: roughly ten-day PBMC culture with coronavirus spike peptide pools or control peptides (ViraFEST assay).

The sequencing input was CD4+ T cells from blood, cultured in vitro. Receptors were obtained from a human donor who had recovered from COVID-19.

This rearrangement joins TRBV28 to TRBJ2-7; D is perhaps TRBD1 (5 bases). Between the trimmed V and J ends, which lost 2 bases and 3 bases, there was a span of 17 bases. The CDR3 loop spans 16 amino acids. Per germline, CDR1 MDHEN and CDR2 SYDVKM. The CDR3 here is CASSLEAQGKFYEQYF. The CDR3 region has the DNA TGTGCCAGCAGTTTAGAGGCGCAGGGTAAGTTCTACGAGCAGTACTTC.

The V call is TRBV6-2 or TRBV6-3, the J call TRBJ2-7; 8 bases fit TRBD2. CDR3 size: 18 residues. The junction had 23 bases not matched to a gene; V was cut back by 8 bases and J by 5 bases. Germline values: CDR1 MNHEY, CDR2 SVGEGT. Here the CDR3 reads CASRGYRSAGGPGDEQYF. The CDR3 DNA is TGTGCCAGCCGTGGGTATCGTTCTGCGGGAGGCCCGGGGGACGAGCAGTACTTC.

The chain couples TRBV7-6 to TRBJ1-5, with unresolved D. Germline V lookup: CDR1 SGHVS, CDR2 FNYEAQ. V gave up 5 bases and J gave up 4 bases, with 9 bases separating them. The length of the CDR3 is 13 residues. DNA for the CDR3: TGTGCCAGCAGCGCGGACTGGAATCAGCCCCAGCATTTT. Translation gives CASSADWNQPQHF.

The CDR3 DNA sequence: TGCAGTGCTAGACCCGACAGGGTTGGGGTGACCCAGTACTTC. Translation gives CSARPDRVGVTQYF. V gene TRBV20-1 combines with J gene TRBJ2-5, with 7 bases fitting TRBD1. Germline CDR1 and CDR2: DFQATT and SNEGSKA (reference sequence). This CDR3 is built from 14 residues. Losses at the gene ends were 2 bases for V and 7 bases for J; bases not matched to a gene: 10.

Here the CDR3 DNA reads TGTGCCAGCAGCTTAACGGAACAGGGGGCCGGGGGGCAGTACTTC. This translates into CASSLTEQGAGGQYF. This chain uses TRBV7-2 with TRBJ2-7, with 9 nucleotides matching TRBD1. The CDR3 runs to 15 residues. Looked up from germline, CDR1 is SGHTA and CDR2 is FQGNSA. Trimming removed 2 bases from V and 9 bases from J; junction bases left unmatched: 11.